This TCR beta chain was captured by sequencing in a study of blood T cell dynamics during melanoma immunotherapy. Data came from immunoSEQ multiplex PCR; TCRdb stores just in-frame clones and leaves some out. The data show about 13,000 clones, 92% seen once. Time point in this sample: pre-treatment baseline. Samples come from before therapy and from week 3 after the first blockade cycle. Disease control meant complete response, partial response or stable disease at 12 weeks. In its sample, this clone was seen once. The germline V gene encodes CDR1 MNHEY and CDR2 SMNVEV (reference sequence). The ends were cut back, 0 bases at V and 2 bases at J, with 10 bases in the middle. The CDR3 extends over 15 amino acids.

The chain carries TRBV27 and TRBJ1-2; D perhaps matches TRBD1 (6 bases). The sample was effector memory CD8+ T cells from blood, taken from a patient treated with checkpoint blockade. This TCR came from a human donor with melanoma. The CDR3 DNA sequence: TGTGCCAGCAGTTTATCTCCAGGGGCGAACTATGGCTACACCTTC. This codes for CASSLSPGANYGYTF.